This T cell receptor (beta chain) was identified during a study of T cell repertoires in cytomegalovirus infection. TCRdb redid the calling of the reads with MiXCR, one entry per CDR3 protein. The sample records fewer than 550,000 distinct CDR3 sequences, 26% being singletons. The CDR3 extends over 14 amino acids. Germline-derived CDR1 and CDR2 are MNHNS and SASEGT. V lost 5 bases, J lost 12 bases, and 13 bases stayed unmatched. Sequencing was performed on PBMCs. This chain connects TRBV6-1 to TRBJ2-1; 7 bases match TRBD2. This receptor was obtained from a human donor in good health (CMV status not recorded). Some clones in this sample may be carry-over from other donors' samples. The CDR3 loop is CASSPRDYPAGQFF. The CDR3 DNA sequence: TGTGCCAGCAGTCCCCGGGACTATCCAGCAGGGCAGTTCTTC.